Listed below are T cell receptor beta chains from one sample, sequenced in a study of blood T cell repertoires in COVID-19. TCRdb keeps only in-frame clones here, not all; method: immunoSEQ multiplex PCR. The data hold 200,000 to 250,000 clones, with roughly 88% observed a single time. The specimen was PBMCs or T cells enriched from blood (not recorded which). The receptors were sampled from a woman aged 40-49 years with acute COVID-19. Each CDR3 is given with its conserved first and last residue. The order of the fields is J gene, clone size, D gene, V gene, CDR3 DNA, CDR3 protein. A D gene is named only where the DNA matches it firmly. Not every row has a clone size; where given, it reads once, few, many or a size class.

J gene: TRBJ1-1; clone size: -; D gene: -; V gene: TRBV12-3/TRBV12-4; CDR3 DNA: TGTGCCAGCAGTTTAGCGAGGCGCGCTGAAGCTTTCTTT; CDR3 protein: CASSLARRAEAFF
J gene: TRBJ1-1; clone size: -; D gene: -; V gene: TRBV9; CDR3 DNA: TGTGCCAGCAGCCCCCAACAGGGATCGGGAACTGAAGCTTTCTTT; CDR3 protein: CASSPQQGSGTEAFF
J gene: TRBJ2-2; clone size: many; D gene: TRBD1; V gene: TRBV3-1/TRBV3-2; CDR3 DNA: TGTGCCAGCAGCTGGACAGGGGTAACCGGGGAGCTGTTTTTT; CDR3 protein: CASSWTGVTGELFF
J gene: TRBJ2-6; clone size: -; D gene: -; V gene: TRBV7-5; CDR3 DNA: TGTGTCAGAAGCGGGACACCCTTCTCTGGGGCCAACGTCCTGACTTTC; CDR3 protein: CVRSGTPFSGANVLTF
J gene: TRBJ2-1; clone size: -; D gene: -; V gene: TRBV27; CDR3 DNA: TGTGCCAGCAGTTTAAAGGGGGAATCCTACAATGAGCAGTTCTTC; CDR3 protein: CASSLKGESYNEQFF
J gene: TRBJ1-2; clone size: -; D gene: TRBD1; V gene: TRBV7-9; CDR3 DNA: TGTGCCAGCAGCTTAACCGACAGGGGGCAGGATAACTATGGCTACACCTTC; CDR3 protein: CASSLTDRGQDNYGYTF
J gene: TRBJ1-1; clone size: -; D gene: TRBD1; V gene: TRBV6-2/TRBV6-3; CDR3 DNA: TGTGCCAGCAGTTATCCGGACAGGGGGCTCACTGAAGCTTTCTTT; CDR3 protein: CASSYPDRGLTEAFF
J gene: TRBJ1-1; clone size: once; D gene: TRBD1; V gene: TRBV2; CDR3 DNA: TGTGCCAGCAGTGGGGACAGGGGTGCTGAAGCTTTCTTT; CDR3 protein: CASSGDRGAEAFF
J gene: TRBJ1-1; clone size: -; D gene: TRBD1; V gene: TRBV10-3; CDR3 DNA: TGTGCCATCAGTGAATTGACAGGGGGCACTGAAGCTTTCTTT; CDR3 protein: CAISELTGGTEAFF
J gene: TRBJ1-1; clone size: -; D gene: TRBD1; V gene: TRBV25-1; CDR3 DNA: TGTGCCAGCAGCACCCGGACAGGGGTTCTGAACACTGAAGCTTTCTTT; CDR3 protein: CASSTRTGVLNTEAFF
J gene: TRBJ2-1; clone size: -; D gene: TRBD1; V gene: TRBV18; CDR3 DNA: TGTGCCAGCTCACCACCGGGACAGGAGAACAATGAGCAGTTCTTC; CDR3 protein: CASSPPGQENNEQFF